The TCR beta chain described here comes from a study of cytomegalovirus exposure and HLA in healthy donors. The PCR had 60 Vbeta and 13 Jbeta primers. The data were produced by immunoSEQ multiplex PCR, yet TCRdb's version contains in-frame clones alone and is incomplete. The repertoire holds about 190,000 clones, with around 80% as singletons. General observations from the study: In the analysis, some V segments, TRBV6-2 and TRBV6-3 included, were excluded as indistinguishable.

This clone was detected once. Its antigen is not known. V lost 7 bases, J lost 3 bases, and 13 bases lay in between. The CDR3 totals 14 residues. The germline V gene has CDR1 MDHEN and CDR2 SYDVKM. The chain employs TRBV28 and TRBJ1-5; D call uncertain. The sample taken for sequencing was PBMCs. This clonotype was sampled from a woman aged 18-35 years in good health and CMV-seronegative. The CDR3, as DNA: TGTGCCAGCAATAGTGGAGGGTTCAATCAGCCCCAGCATTTT. Its translation: CASNSGGFNQPQHF.